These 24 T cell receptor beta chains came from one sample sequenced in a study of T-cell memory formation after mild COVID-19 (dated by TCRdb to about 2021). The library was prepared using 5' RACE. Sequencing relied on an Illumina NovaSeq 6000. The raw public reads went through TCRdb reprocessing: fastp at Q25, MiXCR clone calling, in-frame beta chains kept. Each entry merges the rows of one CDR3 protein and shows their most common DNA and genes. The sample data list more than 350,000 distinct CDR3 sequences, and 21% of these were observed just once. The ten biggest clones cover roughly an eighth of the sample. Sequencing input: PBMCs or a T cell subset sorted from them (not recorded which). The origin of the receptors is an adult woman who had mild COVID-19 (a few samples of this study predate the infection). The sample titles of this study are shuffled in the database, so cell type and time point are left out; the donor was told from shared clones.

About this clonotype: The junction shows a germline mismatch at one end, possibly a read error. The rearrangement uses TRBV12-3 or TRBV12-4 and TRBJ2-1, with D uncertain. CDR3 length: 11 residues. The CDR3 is CASSLDGPRLF. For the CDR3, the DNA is TGTGCCAGCAGTTTAGATGGGCCCCGGCTCTTC.

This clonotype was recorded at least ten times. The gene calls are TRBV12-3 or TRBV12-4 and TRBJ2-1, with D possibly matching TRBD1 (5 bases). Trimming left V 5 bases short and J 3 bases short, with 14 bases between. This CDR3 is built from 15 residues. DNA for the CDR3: TGTGCCAGCAGTCGCACTCGACAGAACTACAATGAGCAGTTCTTC. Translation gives CASSRTRQNYNEQFF.

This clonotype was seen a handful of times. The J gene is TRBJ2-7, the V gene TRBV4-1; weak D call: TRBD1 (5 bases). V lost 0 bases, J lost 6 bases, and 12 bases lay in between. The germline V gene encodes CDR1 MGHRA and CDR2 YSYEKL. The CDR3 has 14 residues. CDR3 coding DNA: TGCGCCAGCAGCCAAGAGCCCCAGGGTCTCGAGCAGTACTTC. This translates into CASSQEPQGLEQYF.

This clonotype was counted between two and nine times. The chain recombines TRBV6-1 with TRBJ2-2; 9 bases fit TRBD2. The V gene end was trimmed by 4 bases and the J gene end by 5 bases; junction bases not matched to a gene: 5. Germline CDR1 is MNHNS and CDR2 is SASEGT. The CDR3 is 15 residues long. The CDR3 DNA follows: TGTGCCAGCAGTGTAGCGGGAGTTCAGACCGGGGAGCTGTTTTTT. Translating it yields CASSVAGVQTGELFF.

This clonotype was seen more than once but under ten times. The CDR3 nucleotides read TGTGCCACCAGTGAAGCGGATGAGCAGTTCTTC. Encoded protein: CATSEADEQFF. The chain employs TRBV24-1 and TRBJ2-1, with D tentatively TRBD2 (5 bases). Germline values: CDR1 KGHDR, CDR2 SFDVKD. Trimming shortened V by 4 bases and J by 8 bases, and 5 bases separated the two germline ends. This CDR3 contains 11 residues.

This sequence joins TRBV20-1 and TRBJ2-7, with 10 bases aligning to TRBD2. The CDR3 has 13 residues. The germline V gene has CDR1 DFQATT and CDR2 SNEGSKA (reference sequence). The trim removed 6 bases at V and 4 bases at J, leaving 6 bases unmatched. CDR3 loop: CSAKAGGPYEQYF. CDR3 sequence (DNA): TGCAGTGCCAAAGCGGGAGGGCCGTACGAGCAGTACTTC.

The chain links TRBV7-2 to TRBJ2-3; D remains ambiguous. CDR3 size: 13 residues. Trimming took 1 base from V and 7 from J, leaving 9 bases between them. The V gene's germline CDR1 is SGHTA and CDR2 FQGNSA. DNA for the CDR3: TGTGCCAGCAGCTTAGAGACGGCTAATACGCAGTATTTT. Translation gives CASSLETANTQYF.

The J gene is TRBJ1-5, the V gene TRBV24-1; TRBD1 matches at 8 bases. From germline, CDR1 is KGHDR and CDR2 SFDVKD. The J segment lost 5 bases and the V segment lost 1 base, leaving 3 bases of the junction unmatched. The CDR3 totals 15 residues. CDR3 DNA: TGTGCCACCAGTGATTTTGGACAGGGAGATCAGCCCCAGCATTTT. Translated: CATSDFGQGDQPQHF.

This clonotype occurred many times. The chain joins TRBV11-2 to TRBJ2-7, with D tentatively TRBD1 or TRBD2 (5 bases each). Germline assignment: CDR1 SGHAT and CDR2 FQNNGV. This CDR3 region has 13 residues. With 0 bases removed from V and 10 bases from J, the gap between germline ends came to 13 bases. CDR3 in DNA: TGTGCCAGCAGCTTAGATTTGTCCAGGGACCAGTACTTC. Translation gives CASSLDLSRDQYF.

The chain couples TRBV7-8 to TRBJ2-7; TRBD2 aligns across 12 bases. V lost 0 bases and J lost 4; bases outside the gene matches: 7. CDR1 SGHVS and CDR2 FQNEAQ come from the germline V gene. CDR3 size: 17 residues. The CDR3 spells CASSLAGPSGGAYEQYF. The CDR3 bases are TGTGCCAGCAGCTTAGCTGGGCCTAGCGGGGGGGCGTACGAGCAGTACTTC.

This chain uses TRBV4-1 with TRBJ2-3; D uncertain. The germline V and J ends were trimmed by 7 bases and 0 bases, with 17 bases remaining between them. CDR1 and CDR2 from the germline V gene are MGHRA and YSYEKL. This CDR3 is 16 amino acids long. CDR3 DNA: TGCGCCAGCACCGCAAGGTCCCTACAAAGCACAGATACGCAGTATTTT. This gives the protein CASTARSLQSTDTQYF.

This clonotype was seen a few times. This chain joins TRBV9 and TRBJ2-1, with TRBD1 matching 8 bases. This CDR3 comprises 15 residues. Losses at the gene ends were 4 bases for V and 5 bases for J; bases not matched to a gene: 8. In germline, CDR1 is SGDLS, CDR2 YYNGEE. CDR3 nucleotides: TGTGCCAGCAGCACGGGGACAGGCCGAAACAATGAGCAGTTCTTC. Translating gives CASSTGTGRNNEQFF.

As DNA, the CDR3 is TGTGCCAGCAGCTTCGGGACAGGGGCCGAGCAGTACTTC. Translation gives CASSFGTGAEQYF. The chain combines TRBV7-8 with TRBJ2-7, with 10 bases fitting TRBD1. This CDR3 is built from 13 residues. The V and J ends lost 3 bases and 6 bases, in that order; junction bases with no gene match: 2. Per the germline V gene, CDR1 is SGHVS and CDR2 is FQNEAQ. Filled out from reference TRBV7-8 and TRBJ2-7, the complete variable domain reads GAGVSQSPRYKVAKRGQDVALRCDPISGHVSLFWYQQALGQGPEFLTYFQNEAQLDKSGLPSDRFFAERPEGSVSTLKIQRTQQEDSAVYLCASSFGTGAEQYFGPGTRLTVT.

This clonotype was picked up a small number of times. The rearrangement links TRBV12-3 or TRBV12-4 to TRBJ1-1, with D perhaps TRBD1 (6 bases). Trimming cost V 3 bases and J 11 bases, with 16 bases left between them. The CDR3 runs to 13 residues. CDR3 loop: CASSFSGGSGAFF. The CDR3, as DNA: TGTGCCAGCAGTTTCTCGGGGGGCAGCGGCGCTTTCTTT.

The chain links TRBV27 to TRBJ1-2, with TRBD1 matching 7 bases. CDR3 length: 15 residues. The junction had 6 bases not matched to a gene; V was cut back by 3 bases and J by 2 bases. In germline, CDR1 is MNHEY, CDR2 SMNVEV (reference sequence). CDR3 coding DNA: TGTGCCAGCAGTTTTGCCAGGGGGTACAACTATGGCTACACCTTC. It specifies CASSFARGYNYGYTF.

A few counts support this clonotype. CDR3 in amino acids: CATGGQETQYF. The CDR3 DNA is TGTGCCACCGGCGGACAAGAGACCCAGTACTTC. The rearrangement joins TRBV24-1 to TRBJ2-5, with D uncertain. The V gene's germline CDR1 is KGHDR and CDR2 SFDVKD. This CDR3 spans 11 amino acids. Trimming shortened V by 9 bases and J by 2 bases, and 6 bases separated the two germline ends.

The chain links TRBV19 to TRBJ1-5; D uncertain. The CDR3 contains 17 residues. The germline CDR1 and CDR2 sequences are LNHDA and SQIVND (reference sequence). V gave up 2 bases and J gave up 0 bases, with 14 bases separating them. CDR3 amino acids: CASSITTRAYSNQPQHF. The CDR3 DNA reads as TGTGCCAGTAGTATAACCACCCGGGCTTATAGCAATCAGCCCCAGCATTTT.

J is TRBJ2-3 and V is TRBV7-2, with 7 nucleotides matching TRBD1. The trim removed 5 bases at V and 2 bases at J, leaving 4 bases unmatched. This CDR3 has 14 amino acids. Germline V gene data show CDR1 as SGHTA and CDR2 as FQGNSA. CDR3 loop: CASSPGQATDTQYF. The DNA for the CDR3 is TGTGCCAGCAGCCCCGGACAGGCCACAGATACGCAGTATTTT.

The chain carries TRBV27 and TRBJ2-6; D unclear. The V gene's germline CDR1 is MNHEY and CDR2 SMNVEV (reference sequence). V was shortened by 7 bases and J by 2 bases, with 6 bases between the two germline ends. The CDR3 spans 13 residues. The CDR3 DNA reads TGTGCCAGCACCTTGGCTGGGGCCAACGTCCTGACTTTC. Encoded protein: CASTLAGANVLTF.

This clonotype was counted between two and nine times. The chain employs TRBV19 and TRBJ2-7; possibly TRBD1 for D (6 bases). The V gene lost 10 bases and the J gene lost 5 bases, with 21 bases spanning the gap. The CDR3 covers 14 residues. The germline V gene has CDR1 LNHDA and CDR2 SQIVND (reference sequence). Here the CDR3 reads CATRLTGSTDEQYF. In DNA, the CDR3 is TGTGCCACCCGGCTAACAGGGAGTACCGACGAGCAGTACTTC. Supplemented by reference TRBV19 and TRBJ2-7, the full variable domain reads DGGITQSPKYLFRKEGQNVTLSCEQNLNHDAMYWYRQDPGQGLRLIYYSQIVNDFQKGDIAEGYSVSREKKESFPLTVTSAQKNPTAFYLCATRLTGSTDEQYFGPGTRLTVT.

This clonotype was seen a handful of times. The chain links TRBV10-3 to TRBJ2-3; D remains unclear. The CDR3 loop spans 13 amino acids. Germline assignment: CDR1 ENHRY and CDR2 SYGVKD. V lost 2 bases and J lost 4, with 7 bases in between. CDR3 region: CAISEAVPDTQYF. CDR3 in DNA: TGTGCCATCAGTGAGGCAGTCCCAGATACGCAGTATTTT.

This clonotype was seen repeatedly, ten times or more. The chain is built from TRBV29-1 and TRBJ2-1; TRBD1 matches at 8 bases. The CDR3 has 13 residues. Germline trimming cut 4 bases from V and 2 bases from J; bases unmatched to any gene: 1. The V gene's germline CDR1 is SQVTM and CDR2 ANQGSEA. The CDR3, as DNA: TGCAGCGTTGGGACAGGGACCTACAATGAGCAGTTCTTC. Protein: CSVGTGTYNEQFF.

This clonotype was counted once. CDR3 loop: CASSSGQAEALHDTQYF. The DNA for the CDR3 is TGCGCCAGCAGCTCCGGACAGGCCGAGGCCCTCCATGACACGCAGTATTTT. The chain combines TRBV5-1 with TRBJ2-3; the match to TRBD1 covers 7 bases. CDR3 size: 17 residues. The J segment lost 9 bases and the V segment lost 3 bases, leaving 19 bases of the junction unmatched. CDR1 is SGHRS and CDR2 is YFSETQ in the germline V gene.

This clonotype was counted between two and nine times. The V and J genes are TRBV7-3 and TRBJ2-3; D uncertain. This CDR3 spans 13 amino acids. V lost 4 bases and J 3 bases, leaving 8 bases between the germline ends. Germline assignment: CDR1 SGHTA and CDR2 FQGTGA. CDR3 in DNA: TGTGCCAGCAGCTATACAGAGACAGATACGCAGTATTTT. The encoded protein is CASSYTETDTQYF.